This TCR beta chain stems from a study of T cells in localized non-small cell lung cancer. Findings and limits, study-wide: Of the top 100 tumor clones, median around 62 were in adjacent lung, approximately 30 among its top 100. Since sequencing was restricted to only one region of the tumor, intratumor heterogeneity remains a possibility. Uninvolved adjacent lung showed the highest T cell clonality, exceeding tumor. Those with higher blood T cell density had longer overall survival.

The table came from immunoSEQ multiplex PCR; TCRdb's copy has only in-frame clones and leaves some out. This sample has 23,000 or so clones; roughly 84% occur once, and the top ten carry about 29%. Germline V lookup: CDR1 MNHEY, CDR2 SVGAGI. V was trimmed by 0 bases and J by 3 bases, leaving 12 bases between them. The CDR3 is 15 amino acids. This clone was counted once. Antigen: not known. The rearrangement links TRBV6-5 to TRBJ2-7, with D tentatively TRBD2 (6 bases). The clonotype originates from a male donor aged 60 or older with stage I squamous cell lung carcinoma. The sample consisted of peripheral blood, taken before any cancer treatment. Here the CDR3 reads CASSYSREAYYEQYF. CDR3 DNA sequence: TGTGCCAGCAGTTACTCCAGGGAGGCTTACTACGAGCAGTACTTC.